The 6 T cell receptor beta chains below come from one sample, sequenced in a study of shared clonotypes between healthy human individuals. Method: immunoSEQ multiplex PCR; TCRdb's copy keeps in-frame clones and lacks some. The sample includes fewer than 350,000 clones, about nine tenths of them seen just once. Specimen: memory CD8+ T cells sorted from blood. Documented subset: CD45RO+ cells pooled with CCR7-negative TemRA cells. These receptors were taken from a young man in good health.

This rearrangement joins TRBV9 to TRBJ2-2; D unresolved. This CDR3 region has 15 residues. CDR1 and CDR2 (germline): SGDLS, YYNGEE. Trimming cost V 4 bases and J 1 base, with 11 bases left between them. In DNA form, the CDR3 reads TGTGCCAGCAGCCAACCCGCAGAGAACACCGGGGAGCTGTTTTTT. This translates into CASSQPAENTGELFF.

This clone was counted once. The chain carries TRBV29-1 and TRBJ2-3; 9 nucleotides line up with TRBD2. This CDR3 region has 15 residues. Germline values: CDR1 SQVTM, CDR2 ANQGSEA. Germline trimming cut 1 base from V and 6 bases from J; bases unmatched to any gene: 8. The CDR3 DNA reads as TGCAGCGTTGAAGTTTCGCGGGAGGGTTCCGATACGCAGTATTTT. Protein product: CSVEVSREGSDTQYF.

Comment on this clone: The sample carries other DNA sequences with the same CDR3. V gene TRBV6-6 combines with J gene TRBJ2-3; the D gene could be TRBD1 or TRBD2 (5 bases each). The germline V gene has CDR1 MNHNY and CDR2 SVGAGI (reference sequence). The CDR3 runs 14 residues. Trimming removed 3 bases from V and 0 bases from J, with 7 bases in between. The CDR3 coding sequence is TGTGCCAGCAGTTATGGGGGAAGCACAGATACGCAGTATTTT. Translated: CASSYGGSTDTQYF.

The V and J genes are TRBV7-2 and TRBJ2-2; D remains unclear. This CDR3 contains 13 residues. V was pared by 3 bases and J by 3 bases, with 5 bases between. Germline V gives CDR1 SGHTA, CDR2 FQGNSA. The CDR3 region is CASSFSYTGELFF. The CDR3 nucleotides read TGTGCCAGCAGCTTCTCCTACACCGGGGAGCTGTTTTTT. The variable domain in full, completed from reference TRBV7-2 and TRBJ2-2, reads GAGVSQSPSNKVTEKGKDVELRCDPISGHTALYWYRQSLGQGLEFLIYFQGNSAPDKSGLPSDRFSAERTGGSVSTLTIQRTQQEDSAVYLCASSFSYTGELFFGEGSRLTVL.

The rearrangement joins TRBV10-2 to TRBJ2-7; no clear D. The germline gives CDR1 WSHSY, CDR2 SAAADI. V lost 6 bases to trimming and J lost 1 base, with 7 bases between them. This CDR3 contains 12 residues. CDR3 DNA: TGCGCCAGCAGAACAGAGTCCTACGAGCAGTACTTC. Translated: CASRTESYEQYF.

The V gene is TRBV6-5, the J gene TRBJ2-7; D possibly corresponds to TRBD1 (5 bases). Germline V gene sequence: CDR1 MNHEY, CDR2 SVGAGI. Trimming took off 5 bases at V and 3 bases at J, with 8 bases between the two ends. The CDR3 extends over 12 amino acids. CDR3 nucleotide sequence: TGTGCCAGCAGTACCGACAGCTACGAGCAGTACTTC. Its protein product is CASSTDSYEQYF.